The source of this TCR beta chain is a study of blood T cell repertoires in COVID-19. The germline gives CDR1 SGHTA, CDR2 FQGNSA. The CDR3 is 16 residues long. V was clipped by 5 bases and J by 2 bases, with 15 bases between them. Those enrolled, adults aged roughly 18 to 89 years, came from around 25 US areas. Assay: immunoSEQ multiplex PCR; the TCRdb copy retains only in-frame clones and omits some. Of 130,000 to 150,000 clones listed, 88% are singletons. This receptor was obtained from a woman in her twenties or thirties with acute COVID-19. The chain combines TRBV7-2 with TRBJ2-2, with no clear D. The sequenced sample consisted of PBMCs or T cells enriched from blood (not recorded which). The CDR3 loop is CASSQAPPQNTGELFF. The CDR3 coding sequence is TGTGCCAGCAGCCAAGCTCCACCGCAAAACACCGGGGAGCTGTTTTTT.